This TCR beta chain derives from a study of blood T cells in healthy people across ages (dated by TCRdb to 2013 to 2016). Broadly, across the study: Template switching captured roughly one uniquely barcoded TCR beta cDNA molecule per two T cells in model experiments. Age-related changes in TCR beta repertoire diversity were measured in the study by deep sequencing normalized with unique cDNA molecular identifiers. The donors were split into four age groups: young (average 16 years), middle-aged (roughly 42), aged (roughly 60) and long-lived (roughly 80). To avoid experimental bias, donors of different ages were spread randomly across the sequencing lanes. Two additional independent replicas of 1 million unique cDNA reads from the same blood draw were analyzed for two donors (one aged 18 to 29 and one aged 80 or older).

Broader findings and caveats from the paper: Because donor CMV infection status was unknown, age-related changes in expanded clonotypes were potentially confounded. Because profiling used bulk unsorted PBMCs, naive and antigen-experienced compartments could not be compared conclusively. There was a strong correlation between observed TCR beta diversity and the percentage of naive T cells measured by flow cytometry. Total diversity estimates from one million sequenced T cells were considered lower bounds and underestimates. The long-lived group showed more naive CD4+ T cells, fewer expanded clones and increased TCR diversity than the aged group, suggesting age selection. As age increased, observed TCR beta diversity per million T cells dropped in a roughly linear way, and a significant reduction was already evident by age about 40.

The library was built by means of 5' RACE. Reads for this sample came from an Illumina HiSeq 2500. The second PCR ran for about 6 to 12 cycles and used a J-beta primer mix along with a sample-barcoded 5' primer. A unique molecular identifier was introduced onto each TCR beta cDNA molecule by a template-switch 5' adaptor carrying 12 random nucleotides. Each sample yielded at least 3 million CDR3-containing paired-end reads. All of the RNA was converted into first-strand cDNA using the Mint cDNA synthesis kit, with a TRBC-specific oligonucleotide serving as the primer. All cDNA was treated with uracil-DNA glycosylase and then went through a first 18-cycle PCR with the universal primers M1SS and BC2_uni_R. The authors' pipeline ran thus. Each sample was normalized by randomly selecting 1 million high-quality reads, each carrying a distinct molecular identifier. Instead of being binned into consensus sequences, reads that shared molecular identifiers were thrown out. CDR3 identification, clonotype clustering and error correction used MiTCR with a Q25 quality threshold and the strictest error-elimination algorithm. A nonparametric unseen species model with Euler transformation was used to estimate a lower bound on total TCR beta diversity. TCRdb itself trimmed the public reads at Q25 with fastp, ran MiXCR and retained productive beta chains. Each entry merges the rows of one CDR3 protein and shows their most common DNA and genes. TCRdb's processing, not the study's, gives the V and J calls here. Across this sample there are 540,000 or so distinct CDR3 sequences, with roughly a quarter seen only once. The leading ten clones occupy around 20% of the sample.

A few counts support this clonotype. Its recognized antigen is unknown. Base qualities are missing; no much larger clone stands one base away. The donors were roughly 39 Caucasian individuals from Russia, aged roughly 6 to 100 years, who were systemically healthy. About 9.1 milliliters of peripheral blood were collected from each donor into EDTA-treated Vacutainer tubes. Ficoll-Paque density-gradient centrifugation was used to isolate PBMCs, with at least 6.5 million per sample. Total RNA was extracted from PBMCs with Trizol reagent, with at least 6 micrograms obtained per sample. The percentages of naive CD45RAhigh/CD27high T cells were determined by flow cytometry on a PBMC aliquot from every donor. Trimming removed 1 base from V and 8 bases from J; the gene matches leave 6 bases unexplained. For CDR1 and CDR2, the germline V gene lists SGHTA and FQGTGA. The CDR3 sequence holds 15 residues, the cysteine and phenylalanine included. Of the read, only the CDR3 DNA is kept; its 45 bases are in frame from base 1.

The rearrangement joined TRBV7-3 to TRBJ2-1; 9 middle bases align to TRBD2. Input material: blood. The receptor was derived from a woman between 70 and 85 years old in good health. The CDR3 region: CASSLILAGGDEQFF. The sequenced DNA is TGTGCCAGCAGCTTAATTTTGGCGGGGGGGGATGAGCAGTTCTTC.